This is a list of T cell receptor beta chains from one sample in a study of Graves' ophthalmopathy and Graves' hyperthyroidism. TCRdb re-derived calls from the multiplex PCR reads in MiXCR, one entry per CDR3 protein. This sample has about 210,000 distinct CDR3 sequences, with 29% found just once. Sequenced sample: peripheral blood. The receptors were gathered from a man aged 45-60 years with Graves' ophthalmopathy. CDR3s include the opening cysteine and the closing phenylalanine or tryptophan. D genes are given only for firm matches. Only some rows state a clone size, as once, few, many or a class for expanded clones.

V: TRBV2; size: few; J: TRBJ1-1; D: NA; CDR3: CAKRQNLQNTEAFF; DNA: TGTGCAAAGCGACAGAACCTTCAGAACACTGAAGCTTTCTTT
V: TRBV24-1; size: many; J: TRBJ1-1; D: NA; CDR3: CATSDFSGDEAFF; DNA: TGTGCCACCAGTGATTTCTCAGGGGATGAAGCTTTCTTT
V: TRBV6-5; size: many; J: TRBJ2-2; D: TRBD1; CDR3: CASSYRDRNTGELFF; DNA: TGTGCCAGCAGTTACCGGGACAGGAACACCGGGGAGCTGTTTTTT
V: TRBV6-1; size: few; J: TRBJ1-5; D: NA; CDR3: CASSETGPQHF; DNA: TGTGCCAGCAGTGAAACGGGGCCCCAGCATTTT
V: TRBV27; size: NA; J: TRBJ2-5; D: TRBD2; CDR3: CASSWRLAGGSRETQYF; DNA: TGTGCCAGCAGCTGGAGACTAGCGGGAGGGTCAAGGGAGACCCAGTACTTC
V: TRBV29-1; size: many; J: TRBJ1-2; D: NA; CDR3: CSVEVQDGGYTF; DNA: TGCAGCGTTGAAGTCCAGGACGGCGGCTACACCTTC
V: TRBV18; size: many; J: TRBJ2-5; D: NA; CDR3: CASSPPRVRQQETQYF; DNA: TGTGCCAGCTCACCACCGAGGGTGAGACAGCAAGAGACCCAGTACTTC
V: TRBV6-2/TRBV6-3; size: few; J: TRBJ2-2; D: NA; CDR3: CASSSLLGTGELFF; DNA: TGTGCCAGCAGTTCGCTTTTGGGCACCGGGGAGCTGTTTTTT
V: TRBV5-1; size: many; J: TRBJ2-5; D: TRBD1; CDR3: CASSLAPQGAIETQYF; DNA: TGCGCCAGCAGCTTGGCCCCCCAGGGGGCTATAGAGACCCAGTACTTC
V: TRBV4-2; size: many; J: TRBJ2-6; D: NA; CDR3: CASGTLEANVLTF; DNA: TGTGCCAGCGGAACCTTGGAGGCCAACGTCCTGACTTTC
V: TRBV30; size: many; J: TRBJ2-5; D: NA; CDR3: CAWSVQETQYF; DNA: TGTGCCTGGAGTGTTCAAGAGACCCAGTACTTC
V: TRBV10-2; size: NA; J: TRBJ2-7; D: TRBD1; CDR3: CATGQATHRPYEQYF; DNA: TGCGCCACCGGACAGGCGACACACCGGCCCTACGAGCAGTACTTC
V: TRBV18; size: many; J: TRBJ2-7; D: NA; CDR3: CASSPPTGNEQYF; DNA: TGTGCCAGCTCACCACCTACGGGGAACGAGCAGTACTTC
V: TRBV29-1; size: NA; J: TRBJ2-5; D: TRBD2; CDR3: CSVGGLAGGEETQYF; DNA: TGCAGCGTTGGGGGACTAGCGGGAGGGGAGGAGACCCAGTACTTC
V: TRBV29-1; size: many; J: TRBJ1-1; D: NA; CDR3: CSGTRFRTEAFF; DNA: TGCAGCGGTACCCGGTTCCGCACTGAAGCTTTCTTT
V: TRBV28; size: few; J: TRBJ2-5; D: NA; CDR3: CASSLWGGHQETQYF; DNA: TGTGCCAGCAGTTTATGGGGAGGACACCAAGAGACCCAGTACTTC
V: TRBV6-2/TRBV6-3; size: NA; J: TRBJ2-7; D: TRBD1; CDR3: CASSTPGQGTYEQYF; DNA: TGTGCCAGCTCAACACCGGGACAGGGCACCTACGAGCAGTACTTC
V: TRBV12-3/TRBV12-4; size: many; J: TRBJ1-2; D: NA; CDR3: CASSGGPINYGYTF; DNA: TGTGCCAGCAGTGGGGGACCGATTAACTATGGCTACACCTTC
V: TRBV6-1; size: NA; J: TRBJ1-1; D: TRBD1; CDR3: CASTRAGGLNTEAFF; DNA: TGTGCCAGCACCCGGGCAGGGGGCCTGAACACTGAAGCTTTCTTT
V: TRBV28; size: many; J: TRBJ1-5; D: NA; CDR3: CASKLAGMRLEPQHF; DNA: TGTGCCAGCAAGCTAGCGGGGATGCGGTTGGAGCCCCAGCATTTT
V: TRBV15; size: many; J: TRBJ2-5; D: NA; CDR3: CATSRLGETQYF; DNA: TGTGCCACCAGCAGACTGGGGGAGACCCAGTACTTC
V: TRBV5-4; size: NA; J: TRBJ2-6; D: NA; CDR3: CASSLGGDRNVLTF; DNA: TGTGCCAGCAGCTTGGGGGGGGACAGAAACGTCCTGACTTTC
V: TRBV2; size: NA; J: TRBJ1-2; D: TRBD1; CDR3: CASRRQGAGGYTF; DNA: TGTGCCAGCAGACGACAGGGGGCTGGTGGCTACACCTTC
V: TRBV9; size: many; J: TRBJ1-1; D: TRBD1; CDR3: CASSGGQGLNTEAFF; DNA: TGTGCCAGCAGCGGAGGACAGGGGTTGAACACTGAAGCTTTCTTT
V: TRBV6-5; size: many; J: TRBJ1-2; D: TRBD1; CDR3: CASTMTGVGYGYTF; DNA: TGTGCCAGCACCATGACAGGGGTGGGGTATGGCTACACCTTC
V: TRBV5-1; size: many; J: TRBJ1-2; D: TRBD1; CDR3: CASSFGDRGGAGYTF; DNA: TGCGCCAGCAGCTTTGGGGACAGGGGGGGCGCCGGCTACACCTTC
V: TRBV6-1; size: once; J: TRBJ2-7; D: NA; CDR3: CASSKHQGPTRTYEQYF; DNA: TGTGCCAGCAGTAAGCACCAAGGTCCGACAAGAACATACGAGCAGTACTTC
V: TRBV12-3/TRBV12-4; size: many; J: TRBJ2-7; D: NA; CDR3: CASSLALGGSRGGYEQYF; DNA: TGTGCCAGCAGTTTAGCGCTTGGGGGGAGCCGCGGTGGCTACGAGCAGTACTTC
V: TRBV6-1; size: NA; J: TRBJ2-7; D: TRBD1; CDR3: CAGGQFLTYEQYF; DNA: TGTGCCGGGGGACAGTTTTTGACCTACGAGCAGTACTTC
V: TRBV29-1; size: NA; J: TRBJ2-7; D: NA; CDR3: CSVLESSSYEQYF; DNA: TGCAGCGTTCTCGAGAGTAGCTCCTACGAGCAGTACTTC
V: TRBV7-2; size: NA; J: TRBJ1-6; D: NA; CDR3: CASSLAPYSYSPLHF; DNA: TGTGCCAGCAGCTTAGCTCCGTACAGCTATTCACCCCTCCACTTT
V: TRBV29-1; size: many; J: TRBJ2-7; D: NA; CDR3: CSVEGSPGTPNEQYF; DNA: TGCAGCGTTGAAGGAAGTCCCGGGACTCCCAACGAGCAGTACTTC
V: TRBV15; size: once; J: TRBJ2-5; D: TRBD1; CDR3: CATSIDRGQETQYF; DNA: TGTGCCACCAGCATCGACAGGGGCCAAGAGACCCAGTACTTC
V: TRBV7-2; size: NA; J: TRBJ2-7; D: NA; CDR3: CASAGGYEQYF; DNA: TGTGCCAGCGCAGGGGGGTACGAGCAGTACTTC
V: TRBV12-3/TRBV12-4; size: many; J: TRBJ2-5; D: NA; CDR3: CASQFTPGSETQYF; DNA: TGTGCCAGTCAGTTTACCCCCGGGTCTGAGACCCAGTACTTC
V: TRBV28; size: many; J: TRBJ2-7; D: TRBD2; CDR3: CASRSVGGAYEQYF; DNA: TGTGCCAGCAGATCGGTGGGAGGGGCCTACGAGCAGTACTTC
V: TRBV20-1; size: NA; J: TRBJ1-1; D: TRBD1; CDR3: CSARPARDRTEAFF; DNA: TGCAGTGCTAGACCAGCCCGGGACAGGACTGAAGCTTTCTTT
V: TRBV18; size: many; J: TRBJ2-7; D: NA; CDR3: CASSRSGRGSYEQYF; DNA: TGTGCCAGCTCACGGTCAGGACGGGGCTCCTACGAGCAGTACTTC
V: TRBV18; size: few; J: TRBJ1-5; D: NA; CDR3: CASSGRGQPQHF; DNA: TGTGCCAGCTCCGGGCGGGGTCAGCCCCAGCATTTT
V: TRBV27; size: many; J: TRBJ1-1; D: NA; CDR3: CASSRGGGVRTEAFF; DNA: TGTGCCAGCAGTCGGGGGGGGGGGGTAAGGACTGAAGCTTTCTTT
V: TRBV5-1; size: many; J: TRBJ2-4; D: NA; CDR3: CASSLAVLEDYVAKNIQYF; DNA: TGCGCCAGCAGCTTGGCCGTCCTCGAGGACTATGTAGCCAAAAACATTCAGTACTTC
V: TRBV5-1; size: many; J: TRBJ2-5; D: NA; CDR3: CASSLRPGEETQYF; DNA: TGCGCCAGCAGCTTGAGGCCAGGGGAAGAGACCCAGTACTTC
V: TRBV20-1; size: NA; J: TRBJ1-5; D: NA; CDR3: CSAVGGNQPQHF; DNA: TGCAGTGCTGTGGGCGGCAATCAGCCCCAGCATTTT
V: TRBV18; size: many; J: TRBJ1-1; D: TRBD1; CDR3: CASSPPGTAGRNTEAFF; DNA: TGTGCCAGCTCACCACCTGGGACAGCCGGGCGGAACACTGAAGCTTTCTTT
V: TRBV11-2; size: NA; J: TRBJ1-5; D: NA; CDR3: CASSSRGGVNSNQPQHF; DNA: TGTGCCAGCAGCTCCCGGGGGGGGGTGAATAGCAATCAGCCCCAGCATTTT
V: TRBV20-1; size: many; J: TRBJ2-5; D: TRBD1; CDR3: CSAPPGQGQGAQYF; DNA: TGCAGTGCACCACCGGGACAGGGGCAAGGGGCCCAGTACTTC
V: TRBV12-3/TRBV12-4; size: many; J: TRBJ2-2; D: NA; CDR3: CASTPSGRDTGELFF; DNA: TGTGCCAGCACCCCAAGCGGGCGGGACACCGGGGAGCTGTTTTTT
V: TRBV19; size: many; J: TRBJ2-2; D: NA; CDR3: CASTGEDGELFF; DNA: TGTGCCAGTACGGGGGAGGACGGGGAGCTGTTTTTT
V: TRBV30; size: many; J: TRBJ1-1; D: NA; CDR3: CAYSENTEAFF; DNA: TGTGCCTACTCAGAGAACACTGAAGCTTTCTTT
V: TRBV11-2; size: many; J: TRBJ2-7; D: NA; CDR3: CASSLDWLATNYEQYF; DNA: TGTGCCAGCAGCTTAGATTGGCTAGCGACGAACTACGAGCAGTACTTC
V: TRBV2; size: many; J: TRBJ1-6; D: NA; CDR3: CASSGNHNSPLHF; DNA: TGTGCCAGCAGTGGGAACCATAATTCACCCCTCCACTTT
V: TRBV25-1; size: NA; J: TRBJ1-2; D: NA; CDR3: CASSLGGRFYGYTF; DNA: TGTGCCAGCAGTTTGGGGGGACGATTCTATGGCTACACCTTC
V: TRBV19; size: many; J: TRBJ2-4; D: NA; CDR3: CASSWGQRGNIQYF; DNA: TGTGCCAGTAGTTGGGGGCAAAGGGGAAACATTCAGTACTTC
V: TRBV28; size: once; J: TRBJ1-5; D: NA; CDR3: CASLGSWNQPQHF; DNA: TGTGCCAGCCTAGGGTCATGGAATCAGCCCCAGCATTTT